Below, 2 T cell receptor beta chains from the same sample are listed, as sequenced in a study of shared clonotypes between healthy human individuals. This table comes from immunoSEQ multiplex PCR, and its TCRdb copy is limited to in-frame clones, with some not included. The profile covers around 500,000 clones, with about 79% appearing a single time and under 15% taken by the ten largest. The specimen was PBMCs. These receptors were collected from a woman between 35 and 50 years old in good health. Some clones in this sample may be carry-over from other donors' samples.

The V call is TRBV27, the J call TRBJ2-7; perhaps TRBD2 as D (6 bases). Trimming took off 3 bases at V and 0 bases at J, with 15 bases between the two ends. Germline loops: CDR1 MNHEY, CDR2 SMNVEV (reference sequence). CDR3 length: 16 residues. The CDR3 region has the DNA TGTGCCAGCAGTTTGGTTCGCGGGGACGCCTCCTACGAGCAGTACTTC. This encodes CASSLVRGDASYEQYF.

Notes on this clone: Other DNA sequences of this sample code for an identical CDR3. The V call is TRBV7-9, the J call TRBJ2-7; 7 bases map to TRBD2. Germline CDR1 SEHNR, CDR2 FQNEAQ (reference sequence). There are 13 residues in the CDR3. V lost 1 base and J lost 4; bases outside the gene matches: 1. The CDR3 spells CASSLGGGYEQYF. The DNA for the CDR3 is TGTGCCAGCAGCTTAGGCGGGGGATACGAGCAGTACTTC.